These 11 T cell receptor beta chains originate from one sample sequenced in a study of tissue T cells after allogeneic stem cell transplantation. Sequencing was performed with immunoSEQ multiplex PCR; in TCRdb, only in-frame clones are kept and a portion is missing. Of 40,000 to 50,000 clones listed, roughly 73% are singletons. Sequencing was done on a sample of sorted cells pooled from one or two spleens. These receptors were obtained from a pool of C57BL/6 mice in good health.

With regard to this clone: The gene names here belong to mouse. With the read ending 1 residue before the CDR3 end, the germline J gene is used to fill in that end. The chain carries TRBV13-2 and TRBJ2-1; 7 nucleotides agree with TRBD2. The CDR3 spans 15 residues. V lost 2 bases to trimming and J lost 1 base; unmatched junction nucleotides: 3. From germline, CDR1 is NNHNN and CDR2 SYGAGS (reference sequence). The CDR3 sequence: CASGEGWGNYAEQFF. The CDR3 bases that were read are TGTGCCAGCGGTGAAGGCTGGGGGAACTATGCTGAGCAGTTC.

Note on this clone: Gene names follow the mouse nomenclature. The read ends 1 residue shy of where the CDR3 ends; the end is completed using the germline J gene. This chain links TRBV19 with TRBJ2-4, with 12 nucleotides matching TRBD2. Germline V gene lookup returns CDR1 FNHDT and CDR2 SITEND (reference sequence). The CDR3 is 18 amino acids. V dropped 2 bases and J dropped 1; count of bases not matched to a gene: 8. The CDR3 loop is CASSIDWGGMKGQNTLYF. Partial CDR3 DNA: TGTGCCAGCAGTATCGACTGGGGGGGCATGAAGGGTCAAAACACCTTGTAC.

A note on this clone: Gene names and germline match the mouse. The CDR3 end falls 1 residue outside the read, so it is completed with the germline J gene. J is TRBJ2-1 and V is TRBV15; no clear D gene. Germline lookup yields CDR1 SGHND and CDR2 FRSKSL. The CDR3 is 11 residues long. Trimming cost V 6 bases and J 5 bases, with 5 bases left between them. CDR3 bases read: TGTGCCAGCAGGTCAGATGCTGAGCAGTTC. The encoded protein is CASRSDAEQF. The complete CDR3 sequence is CASRSDAEQFF.

This clone turned up a few times. The listed genes are named as in mouse. The sequenced CDR3 bases are TGCACCTGCAGTGCCCGGGACAGGGGGCCGGGAAATACGCTCTAT. Translation gives CTCSARDRGPGNTLY. The whole CDR3 is CTCSARDRGPGNTLYF. The chain recombines TRBV1 with TRBJ1-3, with 12 bases matching TRBD1. With the read ending 1 residue before the CDR3 end, the germline J gene is used to fill in that end. Germline V lookup: CDR1 NSQYPW, CDR2 LRSPGD (reference sequence). Trimming cost V 3 bases and J 4 bases; bases outside gene matches: 4. CDR3 length: 16 residues.

Only a few counts were recorded for this clone. Gene names and germline refer to mouse. CDR3 in amino acids: CASRDSSNERLFF. Partial CDR3 DNA: TGTGCCAGCAGGGACAGTTCCAACGAAAGATTATTT. This rearrangement joins TRBV13-3 to TRBJ1-4; D might be TRBD1 (6 bases). Read sequence stops 1 residue before the CDR3 end, and the germline J gene provides the missing end. CDR3 length: 13 residues. V lost 5 bases and J lost 1, with 6 bases in between. CDR1 is NNHDY, CDR2 SYVADS, per germline. The full variable domain, with the rest looked up from reference TRBV13-3 and TRBJ1-4, is EAAVTQSPRSKVAVTGGKVTLSCHQTNNHDYMYWYRQDTGHGLRLIHYSYVADSTEKGDIPDGYKASRPSQENFSLILELASLSQTAVYFCASRDSSNERLFFGHGTKLSVL.

A note on this clone: Gene names are mouse gene names. The read falls 1 residue short of the CDR3 end, and the missing part is taken from the germline J gene. The chain recombines TRBV15 with TRBJ2-1; 8 nucleotides align to TRBD1. Trimming cost V 4 bases and J 1 base; bases outside gene matches: 0. CDR3 length: 14 amino acids. Germline values: CDR1 SGHND, CDR2 FRSKSL. This chain's CDR3 is CASSWTGNYAEQFF. The covered CDR3 bases are TGTGCCAGCAGTTGGACAGGGAACTATGCTGAGCAGTTC.

As regards this clone: Here the gene names and germline are mouse. The read terminates 1 residue ahead of where the CDR3 ends, so the germline J gene completes it. This sample also contains other DNA sequences that code for the same CDR3. This chain uses TRBV13-1 with TRBJ2-5; D is perhaps TRBD1 or TRBD2 (5 bases each). V was pared by 0 bases and J by 0 bases, with 5 bases between. Germline loops: CDR1 NSHNY, CDR2 SYGAGN. The CDR3 totals 14 residues. CDR3 bases read: TGTGCCAGCAGTGATGGGGGGAACCAAGACACCCAGTAC. Its protein product is CASSDGGNQDTQY. The complete CDR3 reads CASSDGGNQDTQYF.

As for this clone: Mouse gene names and germline throughout. With the read ending 1 residue before the CDR3 end, the germline J gene is used to fill in that end. This chain joins TRBV20 and TRBJ2-3; TRBD2 aligns across 11 bases. The CDR3 is 14 residues long. The V and J ends lost 6 bases and 4 bases, in that order; junction bases with no gene match: 6. The germline V gene has CDR1 GFQATS and CDR2 STVNSAI. CDR3 DNA (partial): TGTGGTGCCCTTCACTGGGGGGGCACAGAAACGCTGTAT. Its protein is CGALHWGGTETLY. The entire CDR3 sequence reads CGALHWGGTETLYF.

Details on this clone: All gene names here are mouse names. Read data end 1 residue before the CDR3 end; the end is taken from the germline J gene. The rearrangement links TRBV15 to TRBJ2-5; the match to TRBD2 covers 12 bases. The CDR3 loop spans 14 amino acids. Germline V gives CDR1 SGHND, CDR2 FRSKSL. The junction had 1 base not matched to a gene; V was cut back by 6 bases and J by 3 bases. Partial CDR3 DNA: TGTGCCAGCAGAGGACTGGGGGGGCAAGACACCCAGTAC. Translation: CASRGLGGQDTQY. The full-length CDR3 reads as CASRGLGGQDTQYF.

Concerning this clone: The genes and germline here are from mouse. With the read ending 1 residue before the CDR3 end, the germline J gene is used to fill in that end. The V call is TRBV16, the J call TRBJ2-3, with D hard to call. V lost 6 bases and J 0 bases, leaving 4 bases between the germline ends. CDR3 length: 12 residues. Germline CDR1 SGHSA, CDR2 FRNQAP. The CDR3 spells CASSTSAETLYF. The DNA read from the CDR3 is TGTGCAAGCAGTACTAGTGCAGAAACGCTGTAT.

About this clone itself: All gene names here are mouse names. With the read ending 1 residue before the CDR3 end, the germline J gene is used to fill in that end. This chain links TRBV13-1 with TRBJ2-1, with a possible D match to TRBD1 (6 bases). Germline V gives CDR1 NSHNY, CDR2 SYGAGN. V was trimmed by 3 bases and J by 0 bases, leaving 13 bases between them. This CDR3 contains 16 residues. CDR3 sequence: CASSAKQGYNYAEQFF. The covered CDR3 bases are TGTGCCAGCAGTGCGAAACAGGGTTATAACTATGCTGAGCAGTTC.